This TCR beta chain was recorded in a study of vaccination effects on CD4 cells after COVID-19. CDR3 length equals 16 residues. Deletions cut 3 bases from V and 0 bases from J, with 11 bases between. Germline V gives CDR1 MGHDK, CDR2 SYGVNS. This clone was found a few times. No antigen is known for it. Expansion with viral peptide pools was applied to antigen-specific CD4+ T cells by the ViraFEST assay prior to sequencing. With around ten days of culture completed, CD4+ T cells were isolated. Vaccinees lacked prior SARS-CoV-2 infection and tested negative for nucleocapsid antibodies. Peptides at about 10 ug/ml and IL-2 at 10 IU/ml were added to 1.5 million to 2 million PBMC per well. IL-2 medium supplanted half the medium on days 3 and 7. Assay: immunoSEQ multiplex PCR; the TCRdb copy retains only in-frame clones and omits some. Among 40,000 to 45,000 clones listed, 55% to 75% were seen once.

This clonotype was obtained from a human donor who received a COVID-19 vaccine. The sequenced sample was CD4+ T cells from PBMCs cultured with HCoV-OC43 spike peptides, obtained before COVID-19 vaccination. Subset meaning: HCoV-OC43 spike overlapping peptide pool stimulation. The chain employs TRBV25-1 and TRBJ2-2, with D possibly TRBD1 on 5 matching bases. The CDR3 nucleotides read TGTGCCAGCAGTGAGGCAGGGCGTACGAACACCGGGGAGCTGTTTTTT. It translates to CASSEAGRTNTGELFF.